This is a list of T cell receptor beta chains from one sample in a study of blood T cell repertoires in COVID-19. The table came from immunoSEQ multiplex PCR; TCRdb's copy has only in-frame clones and leaves some out. Of under 200,000 clones in the sample, around 86% are singletons; the top ten hold around 8.2%. Sequences were obtained from peripheral blood. The receptor set was obtained from a man aged 55 to 69 with acute or convalescent COVID-19. Both conserved end residues are part of each CDR3. A D gene is named only where the DNA matches it firmly. Clone size appears in some rows only: once, few, many, or a class for an expanded clone.

>TRBD2|TRBJ2-5|TRBV10-2|.
CASSESLLAGYQETQYF
TGCGCCAGCAGTGAGTCGTTACTAGCGGGTTACCAAGAGACCCAGTACTTC
>.|TRBJ2-4|TRBV5-5|.
CASSLEPVKNIQYF
TGTGCCAGCAGCTTGGAGCCCGTTAAAAACATTCAGTACTTC
>TRBD1|TRBJ1-5|TRBV6-1|.
CASSEAGQDYQPQHF
TGTGCCAGCAGTGAAGCGGGACAGGACTATCAGCCCCAGCATTTT
>TRBD1|TRBJ1-6|TRBV3-1/TRBV3-2|.
CASSQDDRGRGPLHF
TGTGCCAGCAGCCAAGACGACAGGGGACGGGGACCCCTCCACTTT
>TRBD2|TRBJ2-2|TRBV9|.
CASSVLGTSGSDNTGELFF
TGTGCCAGCAGCGTCCTCGGGACTAGCGGGAGTGATAACACCGGGGAGCTGTTTTTT
>TRBD1|TRBJ1-1|TRBV2|.
CASRGDRGQGPNTEAFF
TGTGCCAGCAGGGGGGACAGGGGGCAAGGCCCGAACACTGAAGCTTTCTTT
>TRBD1|TRBJ2-2|TRBV29-1|once
CSVRDRGRDTGELFF
TGCAGCGTTCGGGACAGGGGGCGCGATACCGGGGAGCTGTTTTTT
>.|TRBJ2-4|TRBV19|.
CASSMDRVAKNIQYF
TGTGCCAGTAGTATGGACAGAGTAGCCAAAAACATTCAGTACTTC
>.|TRBJ2-1|TRBV27|once
CASSLLERLGDEQFF
TGTGCCAGCAGTTTATTAGAGCGACTCGGGGATGAGCAGTTCTTC
>.|TRBJ1-2|TRBV24-1|.
CATSDLWTAVGYTF
TGTGCCACCAGTGATCTGTGGACAGCCGTCGGCTACACCTTC
>TRBD1|TRBJ1-5|TRBV6-2/TRBV6-3|.
CASSHDRAYQPQHF
TGTGCCAGCAGTCACGACAGGGCATATCAGCCCCAGCATTTT
>TRBD1|TRBJ1-5|TRBV24-1|.
CATSGTGGNSNQPQHF
TGTGCCACCAGCGGGACAGGGGGCAATAGCAATCAGCCCCAGCATTTT
>TRBD2|TRBJ2-5|TRBV2|.
CASSEDSGRFQETQYF
TGTGCCAGCAGTGAAGATAGCGGGAGGTTCCAAGAGACCCAGTACTTC
>TRBD2|TRBJ2-7|TRBV5-1|.
CASSSGGLAGGHEQYF
TGCGCCAGCAGCTCCGGTGGACTAGCGGGAGGACACGAGCAGTACTTC
>TRBD2|TRBJ2-3|TRBV3-1/TRBV3-2|.
CASSQDEHGLAEYPSTDTQYF
TGTGCCAGCAGCCAAGACGAACACGGACTAGCGGAATACCCTAGCACAGATACGCAGTATTTT
>.|TRBJ2-5|TRBV5-1|.
CASSLAKRSSAQETQYF
TGCGCCAGCAGCTTGGCCAAAAGGTCTAGCGCCCAAGAGACCCAGTACTTC
>.|TRBJ1-2|TRBV28|.
CATRPQGSYGWGYTF
TGTGCCACACGCCCACAGGGAAGCTATGGATGGGGCTACACCTTC
>TRBD1|TRBJ2-7|TRBV7-3|.
CASSPLQGQVSSYEQYF
TGTGCCAGCAGCCCACTACAAGGACAGGTGAGCTCCTACGAGCAGTACTTC
>.|TRBJ2-1|TRBV7-9|.
CASSPQGGVQFF
TGTGCCAGCAGCCCCCAGGGCGGGGTGCAGTTCTTC
>TRBD2|TRBJ2-7|TRBV4-2|few
CASSQAGTSGASSYEQYF
TGTGCCAGCAGCCAGGCCGGGACTAGCGGGGCGAGCTCCTACGAGCAGTACTTC
>TRBD2|TRBJ2-5|TRBV11-2|once
CASSLVGLAGGGETQYF
TGTGCCAGCAGCTTAGTGGGACTAGCGGGAGGGGGAGAGACCCAGTACTTC
>TRBD2|TRBJ2-1|TRBV7-2|.
CASSLSLSGVYNEQFF
TGTGCCAGCAGCTTAAGTTTAAGCGGGGTTTACAATGAGCAGTTCTTC
>TRBD1|TRBJ2-1|TRBV5-3|.
CARRPGQGGNEQFF
TGTGCCAGAAGACCCGGACAGGGGGGCAATGAGCAGTTCTTC
>TRBD2|TRBJ2-7|TRBV30|once
CAWSLGTLAGGGHEQYF
TGTGCCTGGAGTCTCGGAACGTTAGCGGGGGGGGGCCACGAGCAGTACTTC
>TRBD1|TRBJ2-3|TRBV9|.
CASGDRGRTDTQYF
TGTGCCAGCGGGGACAGGGGACGCACAGATACGCAGTATTTT
>.|TRBJ2-3|TRBV27|few
CASSLSPGPYTQYF
TGTGCCAGCAGTTTATCACCTGGGCCGTATACGCAGTATTTT
>TRBD1|TRBJ1-3|TRBV2|.
CARIAQGAAGNTIYF
TGTGCCAGAATAGCACAGGGGGCGGCTGGAAACACCATATATTTT